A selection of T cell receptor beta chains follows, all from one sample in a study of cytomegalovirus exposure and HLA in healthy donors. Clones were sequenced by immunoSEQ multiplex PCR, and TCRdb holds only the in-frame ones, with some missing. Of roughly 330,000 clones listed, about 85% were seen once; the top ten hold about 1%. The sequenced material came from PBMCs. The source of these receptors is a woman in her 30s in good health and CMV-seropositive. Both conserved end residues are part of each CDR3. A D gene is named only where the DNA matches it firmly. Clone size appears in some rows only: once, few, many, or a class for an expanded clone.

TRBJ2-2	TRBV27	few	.	CASSPLGTGELFF	TGTGCCAGCAGTCCCTTAGGCACCGGGGAGCTGTTTTTT
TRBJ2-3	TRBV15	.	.	CATSSYRGGSTDTQYF	TGTGCCACCAGCAGTTACCGTGGGGGGAGCACAGATACGCAGTATTTT
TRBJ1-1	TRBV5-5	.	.	CASRLQPNRNTEAFF	TGTGCCAGCAGGCTACAGCCGAACCGTAACACTGAAGCTTTCTTT
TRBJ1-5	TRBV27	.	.	CALPAVDHQPQHF	TGTGCCCTTCCGGCGGTGGACCATCAGCCCCAGCATTTT
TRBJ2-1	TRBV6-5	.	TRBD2	CASSFRGGEEQFF	TGTGCCAGCAGTTTCCGGGGGGGGGAGGAGCAGTTCTTC
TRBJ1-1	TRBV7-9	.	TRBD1	CASSTYRGTNTEAFF	TGTGCCAGCAGCACCTACAGGGGGACGAACACTGAAGCTTTCTTT
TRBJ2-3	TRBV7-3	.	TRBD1	CASSPRTGGLRGDTQYF	TGTGCCAGCAGCCCCCGGACAGGGGGCTTGCGTGGAGATACGCAGTATTTT
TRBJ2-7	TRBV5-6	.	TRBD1	CASSKLLRPGTGDDEQYF	TGTGCCAGCAGTAAGCTCTTAAGGCCCGGGACAGGGGATGACGAGCAGTACTTC
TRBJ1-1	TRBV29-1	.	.	CSGQQSMNTEAFF	TGCAGCGGTCAACAGAGCATGAACACTGAAGCTTTCTTT
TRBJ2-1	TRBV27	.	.	CASKRGGGYDEQFF	TGTGCCAGCAAGAGAGGAGGAGGGTACGATGAGCAGTTCTTC
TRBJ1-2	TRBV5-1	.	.	CASTPGEVNYGYTF	TGCGCCAGCACTCCCGGGGAGGTGAACTATGGCTACACCTTC
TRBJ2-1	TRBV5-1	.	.	CASSGGLLQTLPNEQFF	TGCGCCAGCAGCGGCGGGCTACTACAGACACTACCCAATGAGCAGTTCTTC
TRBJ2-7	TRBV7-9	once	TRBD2	CASSHTGTNRYEQYF	TGTGCCAGCAGTCATACCGGGACTAACCGTTACGAGCAGTACTTC
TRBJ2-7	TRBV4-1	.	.	CASSQDWGLEQYF	TGCGCCAGCAGCCAAGATTGGGGGCTCGAGCAGTACTTC
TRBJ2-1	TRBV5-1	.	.	CASSLSGNEQFF	TGCGCCAGCAGCTTAAGTGGCAATGAGCAGTTCTTC
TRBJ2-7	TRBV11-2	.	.	CASTTTAAYEQYF	TGTGCCAGCACTACGACAGCAGCCTACGAGCAGTACTTC
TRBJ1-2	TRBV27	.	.	CASSLSVSYGYTF	TGTGCCAGCAGTTTATCTGTGAGCTATGGCTACACCTTC
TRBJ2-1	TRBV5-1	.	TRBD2	CASSLGASGSYNEQFF	TGCGCCAGCAGCTTGGGGGCTAGCGGGAGTTACAATGAGCAGTTCTTC
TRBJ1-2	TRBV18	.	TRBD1	CASSSQGAGYGYTF	TGTGCCAGCTCATCCCAGGGGGCCGGCTATGGCTACACCTTC
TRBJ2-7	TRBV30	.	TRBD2	CAWMGGVYEQYF	TGTGCCTGGATGGGGGGGGTGTACGAGCAGTACTTC
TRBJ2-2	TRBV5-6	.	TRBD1	CASSLVSQGMTGELFF	TGTGCCAGCAGCTTGGTTTCACAGGGGATGACCGGGGAGCTGTTTTTT
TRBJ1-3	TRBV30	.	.	CAWQKDTIYF	TGTGCCTGGCAGAAGGACACCATATATTTT
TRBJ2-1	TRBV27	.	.	CASSAQGNEQFF	TGTGCCAGCAGTGCCCAGGGAAATGAGCAGTTCTTC
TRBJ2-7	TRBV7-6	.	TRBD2	CASSWGLAGAGAVEQYF	TGTGCCAGCAGCTGGGGACTAGCGGGAGCGGGGGCCGTGGAGCAGTACTTC
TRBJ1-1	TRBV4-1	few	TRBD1	CASSTLGQGERLGEAFF	TGCGCCAGCAGCACCCTAGGACAGGGAGAACGGTTGGGTGAAGCTTTCTTT
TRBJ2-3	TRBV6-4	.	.	CASSDVTEITDTQYF	TGTGCCAGCAGTGATGTAACGGAGATCACAGATACGCAGTATTTT
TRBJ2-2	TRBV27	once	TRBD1	CASSADRRTGELFF	TGTGCCAGCAGTGCGGACAGGAGGACGGGGGAGCTGTTTTTT